What follows are 24 T cell receptor beta chains derived from one specimen sequenced in a study of PD-1 blockade in classical Hodgkin lymphoma. Some clones are missing from TCRdb's copy, which holds only in-frame ones; the method was immunoSEQ multiplex PCR. Altogether over 25,000 clones are present, under 85% being singletons, with the ten largest covering roughly a third. The patients all showed relapse after autologous stem cell transplantation, while their brentuximab vedotin exposure varied. Specimen: peripheral blood mononuclear cells (PBMCs), collected before the second cycle of nivolumab. The receptors were gathered from a human donor with classical Hodgkin lymphoma.

This chain joins TRBV6-1 and TRBJ1-1; possibly TRBD1 for D (6 bases). This CDR3 has 15 residues. Germline V gene sequence: CDR1 MNHNS, CDR2 SASEGT. With 4 bases removed from V and 5 bases from J, the gap between germline ends came to 17 bases. The CDR3, as DNA: TGTGCCAGCAGTGGGGCGGGGGGCGCGCGGACTGAAGCTTTCTTT. Translating it yields CASSGAGGARTEAFF.

The J gene is TRBJ1-6, the V gene TRBV4-1; D remains unclear. Looked up from germline, CDR1 is MGHRA and CDR2 is YSYEKL. Trimming took off 0 bases at V and 0 bases at J, with 12 bases between the two ends. CDR3 length: 18 amino acids. In DNA form, the CDR3 reads TGCGCCAGCAGCCAAGATCAAGAGCCAAGCTCCTATAATTCACCCCTCCACTTT. Translating gives CASSQDQEPSSYNSPLHF.

The chain couples TRBV11-3 to TRBJ2-7; 10 bases agree with TRBD2. V shed 2 bases and J 0 bases; nucleotides not matched to a gene: 4. The CDR3 extends over 16 amino acids. Germline V lookup: CDR1 SGHNT, CDR2 YENEEA. CDR3 region: CASSLSGGAISYEQYF. CDR3 DNA: TGTGCCAGCAGCTTAAGCGGGGGGGCAATCTCCTACGAGCAGTACTTC.

CDR3 loop: CASRIQGDWLETQYF. The CDR3 nucleotides read TGCGCCAGCAGAATACAGGGGGATTGGTTAGAGACCCAGTACTTC. V and J are TRBV5-1 and TRBJ2-5; the match to TRBD1 covers 8 bases. V gave up 5 bases and J gave up 4 bases; unmatched junction bases: 10. The CDR3 spans 15 residues. Germline loops: CDR1 SGHRS, CDR2 YFSETQ.

This rearrangement joins TRBV5-4 to TRBJ2-5; D is perhaps TRBD1 (6 bases). The DNA end favors TRBJ2-7, so the J call may be wrong. The CDR3 totals 13 residues. Germline V gene lookup returns CDR1 SGHNT and CDR2 YYREEE (reference sequence). CDR3 in DNA: TGTGCCAGCAGCTTGATGGACAGCTACGAGCAGTACTTC. Translated, it gives CASSLMDSYEQYF.

CDR3 residues: CASSGQGNTEAFF. DNA for the CDR3: TGCGCCAGCAGCGGACAGGGGAACACTGAAGCTTTCTTT. The V gene is TRBV5-1, the J gene TRBJ1-1, with TRBD1 identical over 8 bases. V lost 4 bases to trimming and J lost 1 base; unmatched junction nucleotides: 0. This CDR3 is 13 amino acids long. CDR1 is SGHRS, CDR2 YFSETQ, per germline.

The chain combines TRBV5-1 with TRBJ1-1; unclear D gene. Between the trimmed V and J ends, which lost 0 bases and 6 bases, there was a span of 15 bases. The CDR3 totals 15 residues. Germline CDR1 reads SGHRS; CDR2 reads YFSETQ. The CDR3, as DNA: TGCGCCAGCAGCTTGGCTCCGGGTCACGGATCTGAAGCTTTCTTT. This sequence encodes CASSLAPGHGSEAFF.

This chain uses TRBV11-3 with TRBJ1-1; perhaps TRBD1 as D (5 bases). Germline V gene sequence: CDR1 SGHNT, CDR2 YENEEA. V gave up 6 bases and J gave up 4 bases, with 12 bases separating them. The CDR3 runs 13 residues. CDR3 residues: CASSPRGPTEAFF. DNA for the CDR3: TGTGCCAGCAGTCCAAGGGGACCCACTGAAGCTTTCTTT.

As regards this clone: At one boundary the junction diverges from the germline segment, which might be a read error. The J gene is TRBJ2-7, the V gene TRBV11-3, with D perhaps TRBD1 (6 bases). Germline CDR1 SGHNT, CDR2 YENEEA. This CDR3 has 16 residues. The CDR3 DNA is TGTGCCAGCAGCCTAGATAGTGTGACAGGAGACTACGAGCAGTACTTC. Amino acid sequence: CASSLDSVTGDYEQYF. The full variable domain, its missing parts supplied by reference TRBV11-3 and TRBJ2-7, is EAGVVQSPRYKIIEKKQPVAFWCNPISGHNTLYWYLQNLGQGPELLIRYENEEAVDDSQLPKDRFSAERLKGVDSTLKIQPAELGDSAVYLCASSLDSVTGDYEQYFGPGTRLTVT.

The CDR3 nucleotides read TGTGCCAGCTCACCAAGTACCACAGATACGCAGTATTTT. It codes for CASSPSTTDTQYF. This sequence joins TRBV18 and TRBJ2-3, with D unresolved. The CDR3 spans 13 residues. The V gene's germline CDR1 is KGHSH and CDR2 LQKENI. Trimming pared 2 bases from V and 2 bases from J, leaving 5 bases between. The variable domain in full, with the rest retrieved from reference TRBV18 and TRBJ2-3, is NAGVMQNPRHLVRRRGQEARLRCSPMKGHSHVYWYRQLPEEGLKFMVYLQKENIIDESGMPKERFSAEFPKEGPSILRIQQVVRGDSAAYFCASSPSTTDTQYFGPGTRLTVL.

The genes are TRBV7-9 and TRBJ1-1; 12 nucleotides align to TRBD1. V gave up 5 bases and J gave up 5 bases; unmatched junction bases: 9. CDR1 and CDR2 (germline): SEHNR, FQNEAQ (reference sequence). This CDR3 has 16 amino acids. The CDR3 region has the DNA TGTGCCAGCAGCCAGGGACAGGGGGCGCGGGAGACTGAAGCTTTCTTT. Translation: CASSQGQGARETEAFF. The full variable domain, in which reference TRBV7-9 and TRBJ1-1 provide the parts outside the CDR3, is DTGVSQNPRHKITKRGQNVTFRCDPISEHNRLYWYRQTLGQGPEFLTYFQNEAQLEKSRLLSDRFSAERPKGSFSTLEIQRTEQGDSAMYLCASSQGQGARETEAFFGQGTRLTVV.

This chain joins TRBV7-9 and TRBJ2-5, with unresolved D. The V end lost 1 base, the J end lost 3 bases, and 18 bases lay between the germline ends. CDR1 and CDR2 from the germline V gene are SEHNR and FQNEAQ (reference sequence). This CDR3 comprises 17 residues. The CDR3, as DNA: TGTGCCAGCAGCTTAGGGGCGGTCGGGTTTGGAAAAGAGACCCAGTACTTC. Amino acids: CASSLGAVGFGKETQYF.

This clone was found once. V is TRBV5-1 and J is TRBJ2-1, with D perhaps matching TRBD2 (7 bases). Per germline, CDR1 SGHRS and CDR2 YFSETQ. CDR3 length equals 15 residues. Trimming took 5 bases from V and 6 from J, leaving 18 bases between them. The DNA for the CDR3 is TGCGCCAGCAGGGGGGGGGCTGAGGGTCCCAATGAGCAGTTCTTC. It translates to CASRGGAEGPNEQFF.

This clone was observed a handful of times. The rearrangement links TRBV2 to TRBJ1-1, with TRBD1 as a possible D gene (5 bases). CDR1 and CDR2 from the germline V gene are SNHLY and FYNNEI. Trimming took off 6 bases at V and 1 base at J, with 9 bases between the two ends. The CDR3 extends over 13 amino acids. The CDR3 DNA sequence: TGTGCCAGCAGCCCCGGGACGAACACTGAAGCTTTCTTT. It yields the protein CASSPGTNTEAFF.

V gene TRBV5-1 combines with J gene TRBJ1-1; a possible D gene is TRBD1 (6 bases). This CDR3 is 14 amino acids long. Trimming stripped 4 bases from V and 0 bases from J, with 10 bases between. Germline-derived CDR1 and CDR2 are SGHRS and YFSETQ. The DNA of the CDR3 is TGCGCCAGCAGCCCAGGGGCCCTGAACACTGAAGCTTTCTTT. Translating gives CASSPGALNTEAFF.

The rearrangement joins TRBV6-5 to TRBJ1-1; 7 bases map to TRBD1. Germline CDR1 MNHEY, CDR2 SVGAGI. CDR3 length: 14 residues. V dropped 6 bases and J dropped 1; count of bases not matched to a gene: 5. CDR3 coding DNA: TGTGCCAGCAGCGCCCGGACAGGGAACACTGAAGCTTTCTTT. Residues: CASSARTGNTEAFF.

The chain employs TRBV19 and TRBJ2-2, with TRBD2 matching 14 bases. Per germline, CDR1 LNHDA and CDR2 SQIVND (reference sequence). With V trimmed by 7 bases and J by 4 bases, 2 bases remained unmatched. The length of the CDR3 is 15 residues. The CDR3, as DNA: TGTGCCAGTAAAGGACTAGCGGGGGGCACCGGGGAGCTGTTTTTT. Its translation is CASKGLAGGTGELFF.

The DNA of the CDR3 is TGTGCCAGCAGCTCCCGACAGGGGGCGAACGAGCAGTACTTC. Translation gives CASSSRQGANEQYF. The chain recombines TRBV7-9 with TRBJ2-7, with 10 bases identical to TRBD1. V was pared by 4 bases and J by 5 bases, with 5 bases of the junction left unmatched. This CDR3 contains 14 residues. Germline V lookup: CDR1 SEHNR, CDR2 FQNEAQ (reference sequence).

The V gene is TRBV4-3, the J gene TRBJ2-7; D is perhaps TRBD2 (6 bases). Germline CDR1 LGHNA, CDR2 YSLEER. The CDR3 has 17 amino acids. The ends were cut back, 0 bases at V and 2 bases at J, with 17 bases in the middle. The CDR3 reads CASSQDLRGRRPYEQYF. In DNA form, the CDR3 reads TGCGCCAGCAGCCAAGATCTTAGAGGGAGGAGACCCTACGAGCAGTACTTC.

This clone was picked up a small number of times. The chain has TRBV11-2 and TRBJ1-3; D perhaps matches TRBD1 (5 bases). The V and J ends lost 8 bases and 4 bases respectively, with 21 bases between them. CDR1 is SGHAT and CDR2 is FQNNGV in the germline V gene. The CDR3 runs to 16 residues. The CDR3 DNA reads TGTGCCAGCCAGCGCAAGACTGGGGCAGGGGGAAACACCATATATTTT. This encodes CASQRKTGAGGNTIYF.

This sequence joins TRBV18 and TRBJ1-1; D may be TRBD1 (5 bases). V lost 6 bases and J lost 1, with 12 bases in between. Germline V gene sequence: CDR1 KGHSH, CDR2 LQKENI. The CDR3 totals 14 residues. The CDR3 sequence: CASSTPTGNTEAFF. CDR3 coding DNA: TGTGCCAGCTCCACCCCCACAGGGAACACTGAAGCTTTCTTT.

The V and J genes are TRBV15 and TRBJ1-1; D gene uncertain. This CDR3 has 15 amino acids. Trimming removed 0 bases from V and 3 bases from J, with 11 bases in between. Germline lookup yields CDR1 LNHNV and CDR2 YYDKDF (reference sequence). Written as DNA, the CDR3 is TGTGCCACCAGCAGAGATTCAGAGAAGTACACTGAAGCTTTCTTT. Residues: CATSRDSEKYTEAFF.

The chain joins TRBV19 to TRBJ2-5; no definite D call. With the DNA end fitting TRBJ2-7 better, the J assignment may be wrong. CDR1 is LNHDA and CDR2 is SQIVND in the germline V gene (reference sequence). The CDR3 runs 14 residues. CDR3 in DNA: TGTGCCAGTAGTAGGACCGATCTAGCCTACGAGCAGTACTTC. Encoded protein: CASSRTDLAYEQYF.

V gene TRBV11-3 combines with J gene TRBJ2-1; TRBD2 matches at 10 bases. The germline CDR1 and CDR2 sequences are SGHNT and YENEEA. CDR3 size: 14 residues. The V gene end was trimmed by 6 bases and the J gene end by 5 bases; junction bases not matched to a gene: 4. CDR3: CASSASGGNNEQFF. In DNA form, the CDR3 reads TGTGCCAGCAGTGCTAGCGGGGGAAACAATGAGCAGTTCTTC.